Listed below are T cell receptor beta chains from one sample, sequenced in a study of blood T cells in healthy people across ages. TCRdb called the 5' RACE reads again in MiXCR, with one record for every CDR3 protein. The sample contains about 1.4 million distinct CDR3 sequences, 45% to 70% of which appear only once. Material: blood. Receptor source: a man between 18 and 35 years old in good health. The CDR3 runs from the conserved cysteine through the conserved F or W. The D gene is left open where the match is weak. A row's size may be missing; if present it is once, few, many or a size class.

J,D,V,size,CDR3,DNA
TRBJ1-6,NA,TRBV10-2,NA,CASSPTLGGSPLHF,TGCGCCAGCAGTCCCACGTTGGGGGGTTCACCCCTCCACTTT
TRBJ1-4,NA,TRBV6-6,NA,CASSPQQGPAKKLFF,TGTGCCAGCTCCCCTCAGCAGGGCCCAGCGAAAAAACTGTTTTTT
TRBJ2-1,NA,TRBV6-1,once,CASSEAPTSGNEQFF,TGTGCCAGCAGTGAAGCCCCGACGTCCGGTAATGAGCAGTTCTTC
TRBJ2-3,NA,TRBV25-1,NA,CASSEGGFRGDTQYF,TGTGCCAGCAGTGAAGGAGGGTTCAGAGGAGATACGCAGTATTTT
TRBJ2-1,NA,TRBV15,NA,CATSRDAATDRFF,TGTGCCACCAGCAGAGATGCGGCAACGGATCGGTTCTTC
TRBJ2-5,TRBD2,TRBV9,NA,CASSVELAGPRYF,TGTGCCAGCAGCGTAGAGCTAGCGGGACCTCGGTACTTC
TRBJ2-7,NA,TRBV20-1,NA,CSASAGQIYEQYF,TGCAGTGCTAGCGCAGGACAGATATACGAGCAGTACTTC
TRBJ1-2,NA,TRBV6-5,NA,CASSYSGSDGDYGYTF,TGTGCCAGCAGTTACTCCGGGAGCGATGGCGACTATGGCTACACCTTC
TRBJ1-4,NA,TRBV12-3/TRBV12-4,NA,CASRPPGRNEKLFF,TGTGCCAGCAGGCCACCGGGACGCAATGAAAAACTGTTTTTT
TRBJ2-5,NA,TRBV6-7,NA,CASSYPGRVLKTQYF,TGTGCCAGCAGTTACCCGGGCAGGGTGCTGAAGACCCAGTACTTC
TRBJ2-6,NA,TRBV12-3/TRBV12-4,NA,CASCREGAGANVLTF,TGTGCCAGCTGTCGCGAAGGGGCTGGGGCCAACGTCCTGACTTTC
TRBJ2-3,TRBD2,TRBV2,NA,CASSVTSFDTQYF,TGTGCCAGCAGTGTGACTAGCTTTGATACGCAGTATTTT
TRBJ2-4,NA,TRBV6-2/TRBV6-3,NA,CASSYDEAKNIQYF,TGTGCCAGCAGTTACGACGAAGCCAAAAACATTCAGTACTTC
TRBJ2-1,NA,TRBV29-1,NA,CSVDLGGLFF,TGCAGCGTTGATCTCGGGGGGCTGTTCTTC
TRBJ2-5,TRBD2,TRBV10-3,once,CAISESITSGMETQYF,TGTGCCATCAGTGAGTCTATAACTAGCGGGATGGAGACCCAGTACTTC
TRBJ2-5,NA,TRBV29-1,NA,CSVLPRTGDLETQYF,TGCAGCGTTCTACCCCGGACTGGTGATCTTGAGACCCAGTACTTC
TRBJ2-7,NA,TRBV3-1,once,CASSQDSAGIEQYF,TGTGCCAGCAGCCAAGATTCGGCAGGGATCGAGCAGTACTTC
TRBJ1-6,NA,TRBV7-9,NA,CASSLAGTAANYNSPLHF,TGTGCCAGCAGCTTAGCGGGTACGGCAGCCAACTATAATTCACCCCTCCACTTT
TRBJ2-5,NA,TRBV4-2,NA,CASSQGLAWETQYF,TGTGCCAGCAGCCAAGGGCTAGCCTGGGAGACCCAGTACTTC
TRBJ1-1,NA,TRBV6-5,NA,CASSSGGMTTEAFF,TGTGCCAGCAGCAGTGGCGGGATGACCACTGAAGCTTTCTTT